Listed below are T cell receptor beta chains from one sample, sequenced in a study of beta chain features in type 1 diabetes. Data came from immunoSEQ multiplex PCR; TCRdb stores just in-frame clones and leaves some out. The table has fewer than 300,000 clones, roughly 22% seen once; the top ten hold 0.028%. Input material: naive CD4+ T cells from blood. These receptors were obtained from a woman between 35 and 50 years old with type 1 diabetes. The CDR3 runs from the conserved cysteine through the conserved F or W. D genes are given only for firm matches. For some rows the clone size is stated as once, few or many, or as a class when expanded; others skip it.

size: -; J: TRBJ1-2; V: TRBV6-5; D: -; DNA: TGTGCCAGCAGTTACGCGAAGTGGGCTCAGGGGGGCTACACCTTC; CDR3: CASSYAKWAQGGYTF
size: -; J: TRBJ2-1; V: TRBV10-3; D: TRBD1; DNA: TGTGCCATCAGTGAATGGGACAGGGGCCGGAATGAGCAGTTCTTC; CDR3: CAISEWDRGRNEQFF
size: -; J: TRBJ1-1; V: TRBV2; D: -; DNA: TGTGCCAGCAGTGGACAGCTCACTGAAGCTTTCTTT; CDR3: CASSGQLTEAFF
size: -; J: TRBJ1-1; V: TRBV7-9; D: TRBD1; DNA: TGTGCCAGCAGCTTATCGACAGGGGGGGACACTGAAGCTTTCTTT; CDR3: CASSLSTGGDTEAFF
size: few; J: TRBJ1-3; V: TRBV30; D: -; DNA: TGTGCCTGGAGTGCAATCAACTCTGGAAACACCATATATTTT; CDR3: CAWSAINSGNTIYF
size: -; J: TRBJ1-4; V: TRBV6-6; D: -; DNA: TGTGCCACCGTGACCCGGGCTAATGAAAAACTGTTTTTT; CDR3: CATVTRANEKLFF
size: few; J: TRBJ2-1; V: TRBV6-5; D: -; DNA: TGTGCCAGCAGATCACCCTCCAGCGGGCAGTTCTTC; CDR3: CASRSPSSGQFF
size: few; J: TRBJ1-2; V: TRBV20-1; D: -; DNA: TGCAGTAGACAGGTGTTGTATGGCTACACCTTC; CDR3: CSRQVLYGYTF
size: -; J: TRBJ2-2; V: TRBV5-1; D: TRBD2; DNA: TGCGCCAGCAGCTCCCGGATAGCGGGAGGTGGGCTCAGCACCGGGGAGCTGTTTTTT; CDR3: CASSSRIAGGGLSTGELFF
size: few; J: TRBJ2-1; V: TRBV9; D: -; DNA: TGTGCCAGCAGCGTAGCTCTAGGGGCCCCGGGCCATGAGCAGTTCTTC; CDR3: CASSVALGAPGHEQFF
size: few; J: TRBJ1-1; V: TRBV7-2; D: TRBD1; DNA: TGTGCCAGCAGTGCTACAGGGGGCCGCGGTGAAGCTTTCTTT; CDR3: CASSATGGRGEAFF
size: -; J: TRBJ2-4; V: TRBV19; D: -; DNA: TGTGCCAGTAGTGGGGGACATTTGAACATTCAGTACTTC; CDR3: CASSGGHLNIQYF
size: -; J: TRBJ1-5; V: TRBV19; D: -; DNA: TGTGCCAGTCTCCCAAGGGGCAGGGTAGATCAGCCCCAGCATTTT; CDR3: CASLPRGRVDQPQHF
size: -; J: TRBJ1-1; V: TRBV7-2; D: -; DNA: TGTGCCAGCAGCCTGCAACTTGGACAGATAGAAGCTTTCTTT; CDR3: CASSLQLGQIEAFF
size: few; J: TRBJ2-7; V: TRBV27; D: -; DNA: TGTGCCAGCTGGAGGCCGGGACAAGGGTTGGCGGAGCAGTACTTC; CDR3: CASWRPGQGLAEQYF
size: -; J: TRBJ1-1; V: TRBV28; D: -; DNA: TGTGCCAGCAAAGTCCAGGCTGTGGGCACTGAAGCTTTCTTT; CDR3: CASKVQAVGTEAFF
size: -; J: TRBJ2-1; V: TRBV2; D: -; DNA: TGTGCCAGCAGTGCCCTCACTAGTCTCAATGAGCAGTTCTTC; CDR3: CASSALTSLNEQFF
size: few; J: TRBJ2-1; V: TRBV5-6; D: -; DNA: TGTGCCAGCAGCCTGCAGGGCGATCAGTTCTTC; CDR3: CASSLQGDQFF
size: few; J: TRBJ2-1; V: TRBV4-3; D: -; DNA: TGCGCCAGCAGCCTGCTACTAGACTACAGCTCCTACAATGAGCAGTTCTTC; CDR3: CASSLLLDYSSYNEQFF
size: once; J: TRBJ2-3; V: TRBV7-3; D: -; DNA: TGTGCCAGCAGCCAAACTACTAGCACAGATACGCAGTATTTT; CDR3: CASSQTTSTDTQYF